The 25 T cell receptor beta chains below all came from one sample that was sequenced in a study of blood T cell repertoires in COVID-19. The repertoire was sequenced with immunoSEQ multiplex PCR; TCRdb's copy has only in-frame clones and lacks some. The sample holds around 130,000 clones, around 80% seen once. The sequencing sample was made of peripheral blood. These receptors originate from a woman in her fifties or sixties with acute or convalescent COVID-19.

The chain joins TRBV7-2 to TRBJ1-6; D remains unclear. Germline values: CDR1 SGHTA, CDR2 FQGNSA. V lost 4 bases to trimming and J lost 6 bases, with 10 bases between them. The CDR3 extends over 14 amino acids. The DNA of the CDR3 is TGTGCCAGCAGCTCAGGACTGTTTAATTCACCCCTCCACTTT. It encodes CASSSGLFNSPLHF.

The chain links TRBV24-1 to TRBJ2-1, with 11 nucleotides matching TRBD1. This CDR3 comprises 15 residues. Unmatched junction bases numbered 3, after V lost 2 bases and J lost 7 bases. Germline CDR1 is KGHDR and CDR2 is SFDVKD. For the CDR3, the DNA is TGTGCCACCAGTGATTCGGGACAGGGGGGGAATGAGCAGTTCTTC. Translating gives CATSDSGQGGNEQFF.

The chain couples TRBV5-1 to TRBJ1-2, with TRBD1 matching over 9 bases. CDR3 length: 17 amino acids. Germline V gene data show CDR1 as SGHRS and CDR2 as YFSETQ. J gave up 2 bases and V 0 bases, and 8 bases lay outside the gene matches. CDR3 residues: CASSLGSSGQGNYGYTF. Here the CDR3 DNA reads TGCGCCAGCAGCTTGGGCTCTTCGGGACAGGGCAACTATGGCTACACCTTC.

This chain joins TRBV4-1 and TRBJ2-1, with TRBD2 matching over 8 bases. Per the germline V gene, CDR1 is MGHRA and CDR2 is YSYEKL. Unmatched junction bases numbered 11, after V lost 1 base and J lost 12 bases. The CDR3 has 15 residues. The CDR3 here is CASSQGPPDRGGQFF. CDR3 in DNA: TGCGCCAGCAGCCAAGGGCCCCCCGATCGGGGGGGGCAGTTCTTC.

V is TRBV5-4 and J is TRBJ1-2; tentatively, D is TRBD1 (6 bases). CDR3 length: 14 amino acids. Germline V lookup: CDR1 SGHNT, CDR2 YYREEE (reference sequence). The germline V and J ends were trimmed by 6 bases and 6 bases, with 18 bases remaining between them. In nucleotides, the CDR3 is TGTGCCAGCACTACATATACAGGGATTGATGGCTACACCTTC. Translated: CASTTYTGIDGYTF.

The genes are TRBV5-1 and TRBJ1-2; D is possibly TRBD1 (5 bases). The V gene lost 0 bases and the J gene lost 0 bases, with 15 bases spanning the gap. The CDR3 runs 17 residues. The germline CDR1 and CDR2 sequences are SGHRS and YFSETQ. CDR3 sequence: CASSLAPLTATNYGYTF. Here the CDR3 DNA reads TGCGCCAGCAGCTTGGCCCCTTTGACAGCGACTAACTATGGCTACACCTTC.

The chain uses TRBV20-1 and TRBJ2-3, with 10 bases fitting TRBD2. Trimming removed 3 bases from V and 2 bases from J; junction bases left unmatched: 5. Germline CDR1 is DFQATT and CDR2 is SNEGSKA (reference sequence). The CDR3 runs 15 residues. CDR3 region: CSASLSGGYTDTQYF. The CDR3 DNA reads as TGCAGTGCTAGTCTTAGCGGGGGGTACACAGATACGCAGTATTTT.

The chain is built from TRBV5-5 and TRBJ2-6, with D maybe TRBD2 (5 bases). CDR1 SGHKS and CDR2 YYEKEE come from the germline V gene (reference sequence). The CDR3 runs 17 residues. The V end lost 2 bases, the J end lost 0 bases, and 12 bases lay between the germline ends. For the CDR3, the DNA is TGTGCCAGCAGCTTTGTGTCCGGGAACTCTGGGGCCAACGTCCTGACTTTC. It encodes CASSFVSGNSGANVLTF.

CDR3 nucleotides: TGTCCCAGCAGCAAAGAGTCGGGGGGGCGGGGAAATCAGCCCCAGCATTTT. Translated: CPSSKESGGRGNQPQHF. V is TRBV21-1 and J is TRBJ1-5. TRBV21-1 is assigned pseudogene status. The CDR3 totals 17 residues.

The gene calls are TRBV7-2 and TRBJ2-2, with 8 bases fitting TRBD1. The CDR3 sequence is 17 residues long. The V gene's germline CDR1 is SGHTA and CDR2 FQGNSA. Losses at the gene ends were 3 bases for V and 4 bases for J; bases not matched to a gene: 10. CDR3 DNA: TGTGCCAGCAGCTTTACATACGGACAGGGAGGCACCGGGGAGCTGTTTTTT. It translates to CASSFTYGQGGTGELFF. Combining the CDR3 with reference TRBV7-2 and TRBJ2-2 gives the whole variable domain GAGVSQSPSNKVTEKGKDVELRCDPISGHTALYWYRQSLGQGLEFLIYFQGNSAPDKSGLPSDRFSAERTGGSVSTLTIQRTQQEDSAVYLCASSFTYGQGGTGELFFGEGSRLTVL.

The chain couples TRBV5-1 to TRBJ1-6; 8 positions match TRBD1. CDR3 size: 17 residues. V was clipped by 0 bases and J by 7 bases; unmatched bases: 9. Germline V gene sequence: CDR1 SGHRS, CDR2 YFSETQ. CDR3 sequence (DNA): TGCGCCAGCAGCTTGGGCGGGACAGGCGGAGGGAATTCACCCCTCCACTTT. Protein product: CASSLGGTGGGNSPLHF.

The chain is built from TRBV19 and TRBJ2-1, with 9 bases matching TRBD1. This CDR3 contains 15 residues. J was trimmed by 8 bases and V by 4 bases; bases with no gene match: 9. Germline V gene lookup returns CDR1 LNHDA and CDR2 SQIVND (reference sequence). CDR3 coding DNA: TGTGCCAGTAGTACGACCGGGACAGGGTTAGATGAGCAGTTCTTC. Translated: CASSTTGTGLDEQFF.

This clone has only a few counts. This CDR3 reads CASTREGNTEAFF. DNA for the CDR3: TGTGCCAGCACGCGAGAGGGGAACACTGAAGCTTTCTTT. This rearrangement joins TRBV3-1 (or the pseudogene TRBV3-2) to TRBJ1-1, with unresolved D. The CDR3 length is 13 residues. Germline values: CDR1 LGHDT, CDR2 YNNKEL (reference sequence). V was pared by 7 bases and J by 1 base, with 10 bases between.

J is TRBJ1-1 and V is TRBV5-5, with a possible D match to TRBD1 (5 bases). Germline V gene lookup returns CDR1 SGHKS and CDR2 YYEKEE (reference sequence). The CDR3 totals 16 residues. The V end lost 4 bases, the J end lost 4 bases, and 20 bases lay between the germline ends. For the CDR3, the DNA is TGTGCCAGCAGCATTAGGGCCCCAGGGTCAAGCACTGAAGCTTTCTTT. Its translation is CASSIRAPGSSTEAFF.

The chain uses TRBV4-1 and TRBJ1-2; D possibly corresponds to TRBD1 (6 bases). Germline lookup yields CDR1 MGHRA and CDR2 YSYEKL. The CDR3 runs to 15 residues. The germline V and J ends were trimmed by 0 bases and 6 bases, with 14 bases remaining between them. CDR3 sequence (DNA): TGCGCCAGCAGCCAAGACAGAGACAGGATGGATGGCTACACCTTC. This codes for CASSQDRDRMDGYTF.

This clone was found once. The V and J genes are TRBV9 and TRBJ2-1, with 9 positions matching TRBD1. Germline CDR1 reads SGDLS; CDR2 reads YYNGEE. The CDR3 is made up of 16 amino acids. V was pared by 4 bases and J by 6 bases, with 11 bases of the junction left unmatched. The DNA of the CDR3 is TGTGCCAGCAGCATTAGGGACAGGGTTAGGGGCAATGAGCAGTTCTTC. Translation gives CASSIRDRVRGNEQFF.

The chain links TRBV5-1 to TRBJ1-1, with 7 bases that match TRBD1. This CDR3 has 13 residues. J lost 5 bases, V lost 1 base, and 2 bases had no gene match. Germline lookup yields CDR1 SGHRS and CDR2 YFSETQ. CDR3 in DNA: TGCGCCAGCAGCTTGAGCAGGGGGACTGAAGCTTTCTTT. Translation: CASSLSRGTEAFF.

This clone showed up just once. The chain uses TRBV12-3 or TRBV12-4 and TRBJ1-1; D perhaps matches TRBD1 (5 bases). This CDR3 is built from 13 residues. V was pared by 7 bases and J by 4 bases, with 13 bases between. The CDR3 reads CASTPQVGTEAFF. In DNA, the CDR3 is TGTGCCAGCACTCCACAGGTAGGCACTGAAGCTTTCTTT.

The rearrangement links TRBV19 to TRBJ1-2; TRBD1 matches at 8 bases. Germline V gene lookup returns CDR1 LNHDA and CDR2 SQIVND (reference sequence). Losses at the gene ends were 3 bases for V and 0 bases for J; bases not matched to a gene: 9. The CDR3 loop spans 17 amino acids. The CDR3 sequence is CASSITGQGPSNYGYTF. CDR3 DNA sequence: TGTGCCAGTAGTATCACAGGACAGGGACCATCTAACTATGGCTACACCTTC.

The chain has TRBV12-3 or TRBV12-4 and TRBJ2-1; 8 positions agree with TRBD1. This CDR3 contains 12 residues. V trimming: 7 bases; J trimming: 13 bases; junction bases outside the gene matches: 9. CDR3 DNA: TGTGCCAGCACCACAAACGACAGGGGCCAGTTCTTC. It is translated as CASTTNDRGQFF.

This rearrangement joins TRBV7-9 to TRBJ1-2, with no clear D. The V end was cut by 1 base, the J end by 1 base, with 7 bases between. The length of the CDR3 is 14 residues. The germline gives CDR1 SEHNR, CDR2 FQNEAQ (reference sequence). The DNA of the CDR3 is TGTGCCAGCAGCTTAGGGGCCCGTAACTATGGCTACACCTTC. Translating gives CASSLGARNYGYTF.

The chain has TRBV5-6 and TRBJ1-1, with TRBD1 identical over 7 bases. Germline values: CDR1 SGHDT, CDR2 YYEEEE. The CDR3 is 16 amino acids. Trimming removed 0 bases from V and 1 base from J; junction bases left unmatched: 6. CDR3 nucleotides: TGTGCCAGCAGCTTGGGAGCAGGACAGGCGAACACTGAAGCTTTCTTT. Protein: CASSLGAGQANTEAFF. Together with reference TRBV5-6 and TRBJ1-1, the CDR3 gives the full variable domain: DAGVTQSPTHLIKTRGQQVTLRCSPKSGHDTVSWYQQALGQGPQFIFQYYEEEERQRGNFPDRFSGHQFPNYSSELNVNALLLGDSALYLCASSLGAGQANTEAFFGQGTRLTVV.

V is TRBV19 and J is TRBJ1-1, with D maybe TRBD1 (6 bases). Germline loops: CDR1 LNHDA, CDR2 SQIVND (reference sequence). The CDR3 covers 14 residues. Trimming removed 8 bases at V and 4 bases at J, with 17 bases between. CDR3 in amino acids: CASRETGLGTEAFF. The CDR3 bases are TGTGCCAGTCGTGAAACAGGGCTGGGCACTGAAGCTTTCTTT.

V usage is TRBV7-6 and J usage is TRBJ1-1; D possibly corresponds to TRBD1 (5 bases). The CDR3 totals 15 residues. Germline CDR1 and CDR2: SGHVS and FNYEAQ. Trimming shortened V by 3 bases and J by 1 base, and 12 bases separated the two germline ends. The CDR3 sequence: CASSFGGTGNTEAFF. CDR3 bases: TGTGCCAGCAGCTTTGGCGGCACAGGGAACACTGAAGCTTTCTTT.

This sequence joins TRBV20-1 and TRBJ1-1; tentative D call: TRBD1 (5 bases). V lost 3 bases and J 0 bases, leaving 14 bases between the germline ends. The germline V gene has CDR1 DFQATT and CDR2 SNEGSKA (reference sequence). This CDR3 has 15 residues. The CDR3 region has the DNA TGCAGTGCTAGTTTTTCGGGGGTACTGAACACTGAAGCTTTCTTT. Translating gives CSASFSGVLNTEAFF.